The rows below give T cell receptor beta chains drawn from one sample of a study of regulatory T cells in long-lasting Graves disease. Using its own MiXCR run on the multiplex PCR reads, TCRdb lists one record per CDR3 protein. Among 530,000 or so distinct CDR3 sequences listed, 13% were seen once. The sample also formed part of further work on T cells in Graves' hyperthyroidism and ophthalmopathy.

The source was peripheral blood mononuclear cells (PBMCs), collected at new diagnosis, from a patient treated with antithyroid drugs. These receptors all come from a man younger than 40 with Graves disease. Each CDR3 is given with its conserved first and last residue. Each record gives: clone size, V gene, J gene, D gene, CDR3 DNA, CDR3 protein. A D gene is named only where the DNA matches it firmly. Part of the rows lack a size; the others show once, few, many or a class for expanded clones.

abundance: many; v_gene: TRBV20-1; j_gene: TRBJ2-7; d_gene: TRBD2; CDR3nt: TGCAGTGCTAGAGATCCCTCGCGGGGGATGTACGAGCAGTACTTC; CDR3aa: CSARDPSRGMYEQYF
abundance: NA; v_gene: TRBV29-1; j_gene: TRBJ2-5; d_gene: NA; CDR3nt: TGCAGCGTTGAAGGTGGGCGAGAGACCCAGTACTTC; CDR3aa: CSVEGGRETQYF
abundance: once; v_gene: TRBV28; j_gene: TRBJ2-7; d_gene: TRBD2; CDR3nt: TGTGCCAGTGGGATTAGCGGGAGCCGTCTGGAGCAGTACTTC; CDR3aa: CASGISGSRLEQYF
abundance: many; v_gene: TRBV20-1; j_gene: TRBJ1-2; d_gene: TRBD1; CDR3nt: TGCAGTGCTAGGGGGGACAGGGGCGGCGGCTACACCTTC; CDR3aa: CSARGDRGGGYTF
abundance: few; v_gene: TRBV7-9; j_gene: TRBJ2-2; d_gene: NA; CDR3nt: TGTGCCAGCAGCTTATCCTGGACAGCCGAGGAGCTGTTTTTT; CDR3aa: CASSLSWTAEELFF
abundance: many; v_gene: TRBV24-1; j_gene: TRBJ2-7; d_gene: TRBD2; CDR3nt: TGTGCCACCAGTGATCCCAGGACTAGCGGCTACGAGCAGTACTTC; CDR3aa: CATSDPRTSGYEQYF
abundance: few; v_gene: TRBV19; j_gene: TRBJ1-2; d_gene: TRBD1; CDR3nt: TGTGCCAGTAGTGAACAGGGGGCAGACTATGGCTACACCTTC; CDR3aa: CASSEQGADYGYTF
abundance: many; v_gene: TRBV12-3/TRBV12-4; j_gene: TRBJ2-2; d_gene: NA; CDR3nt: TGTGCCACCCGGGGCAGGGGTCGCTACGGGGAGCTGTTTTTT; CDR3aa: CATRGRGRYGELFF
abundance: many; v_gene: TRBV27; j_gene: TRBJ2-7; d_gene: NA; CDR3nt: TGTGCCAGCAGTCCCACCCCCCCGGGGCGCGAAACCTACGAGCAGTACTTC; CDR3aa: CASSPTPPGRETYEQYF
abundance: NA; v_gene: TRBV9; j_gene: TRBJ1-3; d_gene: NA; CDR3nt: TGTGCCAGCAGCGTAGAAGGAGTCGGGCCTACTGGAAACACCATATATTTT; CDR3aa: CASSVEGVGPTGNTIYF
abundance: few; v_gene: TRBV5-1; j_gene: TRBJ2-5; d_gene: NA; CDR3nt: TGCGCCAGCAGCTTGGCCACGGCGGATGGTGAGACCCAGTACTTC; CDR3aa: CASSLATADGETQYF
abundance: few; v_gene: TRBV12-3/TRBV12-4; j_gene: TRBJ2-7; d_gene: NA; CDR3nt: TGTGCCAGCAGCCAGACCACAACTACGCCGGAGCAGTACTTC; CDR3aa: CASSQTTTTPEQYF
abundance: many; v_gene: TRBV2; j_gene: TRBJ2-5; d_gene: TRBD2; CDR3nt: TGTGCCAGCAGGGTAATAGCGGGCCAAGAGACCCAGTACTTC; CDR3aa: CASRVIAGQETQYF
abundance: many; v_gene: TRBV3-1; j_gene: TRBJ2-5; d_gene: NA; CDR3nt: TGTGCCAGCAGCCAAGATCCGAGGGAGTGGATGGAGACCCAGTACTTC; CDR3aa: CASSQDPREWMETQYF
abundance: many; v_gene: TRBV12-3/TRBV12-4; j_gene: TRBJ2-1; d_gene: TRBD1; CDR3nt: TGTGCCAGCAGTGGGTTCCCGGGACAGAGCTCCTACAATGAGCAGTTCTTC; CDR3aa: CASSGFPGQSSYNEQFF
abundance: many; v_gene: TRBV20-1; j_gene: TRBJ2-1; d_gene: NA; CDR3nt: TGCAGTGCTAGAGGCTTGGACACCCGGCAGTTCTTC; CDR3aa: CSARGLDTRQFF
abundance: many; v_gene: TRBV19; j_gene: TRBJ2-7; d_gene: NA; CDR3nt: TGTGCCAGTAGGGGGTTTGTTGCAGGGAACTACGAGCAGTACTTC; CDR3aa: CASRGFVAGNYEQYF
abundance: many; v_gene: TRBV11-2; j_gene: TRBJ2-5; d_gene: TRBD2; CDR3nt: TGTGCCAGCAGCTTCGGGGACTACCGCTTACAAGAGACCCAGTACTTC; CDR3aa: CASSFGDYRLQETQYF
abundance: few; v_gene: TRBV20-1; j_gene: TRBJ2-1; d_gene: NA; CDR3nt: TGCAGTGCTAGGGGACCGCCTTACAATGAGCAGTTCTTC; CDR3aa: CSARGPPYNEQFF
abundance: many; v_gene: TRBV11-2; j_gene: TRBJ2-7; d_gene: TRBD2; CDR3nt: TGTGCCAGCAGCTCGGGACTAGCTTCCTACGAGCAGTACTTC; CDR3aa: CASSSGLASYEQYF
abundance: few; v_gene: TRBV6-1; j_gene: TRBJ1-1; d_gene: NA; CDR3nt: TGTGCCAGCAGTCACAGCGGCACTGAAGCTTTCTTT; CDR3aa: CASSHSGTEAFF
abundance: many; v_gene: TRBV7-2; j_gene: TRBJ2-7; d_gene: NA; CDR3nt: TGTGCCAGCAGCCCCTTCCTACGGGGTTCCTACGAGCAGTACTTC; CDR3aa: CASSPFLRGSYEQYF
abundance: many; v_gene: TRBV20-1; j_gene: TRBJ2-1; d_gene: TRBD2; CDR3nt: TGCAGTGCATGGCTAGCGGGAGGGAGTGAGCAGTTCTTC; CDR3aa: CSAWLAGGSEQFF
abundance: few; v_gene: TRBV6-1; j_gene: TRBJ2-1; d_gene: TRBD2; CDR3nt: TGTGCCAGCACTCTGACTAGCGGGACCCTCAATGAGCAGTTCTTC; CDR3aa: CASTLTSGTLNEQFF
abundance: many; v_gene: TRBV12-3/TRBV12-4; j_gene: TRBJ2-1; d_gene: TRBD2; CDR3nt: TGTGCCAGCAGTTTAGGGGGAGGGCCGGGCAATGAGCAGTTCTTC; CDR3aa: CASSLGGGPGNEQFF
abundance: few; v_gene: TRBV20-1; j_gene: TRBJ2-7; d_gene: NA; CDR3nt: TGCAGTGCTAGTGCAGGGGCCCATGGCTACGAGCAGTACTTC; CDR3aa: CSASAGAHGYEQYF
abundance: many; v_gene: TRBV5-1; j_gene: TRBJ2-1; d_gene: TRBD2; CDR3nt: TGCGCCAGCAGCGACCTAGCGGGAGAGCAGTTCTTC; CDR3aa: CASSDLAGEQFF
abundance: many; v_gene: TRBV7-2; j_gene: TRBJ2-5; d_gene: TRBD2; CDR3nt: TGTGCCAGCAGCTTAGTTAGCGGGATGATGGAGACCCAGTACTTC; CDR3aa: CASSLVSGMMETQYF
abundance: many; v_gene: TRBV3-1; j_gene: TRBJ2-7; d_gene: TRBD2; CDR3nt: TGTGCCAGCAGCTCCCGTCCCCAGCGGGACGACGAGCAGTACTTC; CDR3aa: CASSSRPQRDDEQYF
abundance: many; v_gene: TRBV11-3; j_gene: TRBJ2-3; d_gene: NA; CDR3nt: TGTGCCAGCAGTTTGCGGACCAGCACAGATACGCAGTATTTT; CDR3aa: CASSLRTSTDTQYF
abundance: few; v_gene: TRBV20-1; j_gene: TRBJ2-7; d_gene: TRBD2; CDR3nt: TGCAGTGCGGGACTAGCGGACGAGCAATACTTC; CDR3aa: CSAGLADEQYF
abundance: many; v_gene: TRBV5-1; j_gene: TRBJ2-2; d_gene: NA; CDR3nt: TGTGCCAGCAGCTTAGTGCTAGCTGGGACCGGGGAGCTGTTTTTT; CDR3aa: CASSLVLAGTGELFF
abundance: NA; v_gene: TRBV9; j_gene: TRBJ2-3; d_gene: TRBD2; CDR3nt: TGTGCCAGCAGCGTAGGCGGGGGGCCGGCGGATACGCAGTATTTT; CDR3aa: CASSVGGGPADTQYF
abundance: many; v_gene: TRBV7-2; j_gene: TRBJ2-7; d_gene: NA; CDR3nt: TGTGCCAGCAGCTTAGTTGTGGGGCAGACCTACGAGCAGTACTTC; CDR3aa: CASSLVVGQTYEQYF
abundance: many; v_gene: TRBV3-1; j_gene: TRBJ2-3; d_gene: NA; CDR3nt: TGTGCCAGCAGCCAAGAGTGGTTAGATACGCAGTATTTT; CDR3aa: CASSQEWLDTQYF
abundance: few; v_gene: TRBV12-3/TRBV12-4; j_gene: TRBJ2-7; d_gene: NA; CDR3nt: TGTGCCAGCAGTTTGGGGGATCCCTACGAGCAGTACTTC; CDR3aa: CASSLGDPYEQYF